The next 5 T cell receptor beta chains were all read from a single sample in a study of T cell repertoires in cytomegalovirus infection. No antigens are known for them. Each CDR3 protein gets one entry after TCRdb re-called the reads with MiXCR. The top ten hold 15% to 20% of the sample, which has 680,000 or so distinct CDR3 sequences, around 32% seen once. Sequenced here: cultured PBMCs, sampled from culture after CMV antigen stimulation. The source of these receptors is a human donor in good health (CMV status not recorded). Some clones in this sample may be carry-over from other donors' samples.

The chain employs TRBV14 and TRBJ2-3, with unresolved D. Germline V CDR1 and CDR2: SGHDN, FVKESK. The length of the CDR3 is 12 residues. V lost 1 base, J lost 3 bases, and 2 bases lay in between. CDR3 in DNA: TGTGCCAGCAGCCAAGTGACAGATACGCAGTATTTT. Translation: CASSQVTDTQYF.

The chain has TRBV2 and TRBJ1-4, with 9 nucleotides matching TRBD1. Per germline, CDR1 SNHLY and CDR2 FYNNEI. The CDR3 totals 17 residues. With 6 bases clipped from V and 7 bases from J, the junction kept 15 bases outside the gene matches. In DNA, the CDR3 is TGTGCCAGCAGCAATCCTTCAGGGACAGGGCTGCGTGAAAAACTGTTTTTT. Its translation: CASSNPSGTGLREKLFF.

CDR3 in amino acids: CASSIEGVGFAGELFF. The DNA for the CDR3 is TGTGCCAGTAGTATAGAAGGGGTTGGATTTGCCGGGGAGCTGTTTTTT. The rearrangement uses TRBV19 and TRBJ2-2; tentatively, D is TRBD1 (5 bases). V was clipped by 0 bases and J by 6 bases, with 14 bases between them. This CDR3 spans 16 amino acids. The germline CDR1 and CDR2 sequences are LNHDA and SQIVND (reference sequence). Full variable domain (remainder filled in from reference TRBV19 and TRBJ2-2): DGGITQSPKYLFRKEGQNVTLSCEQNLNHDAMYWYRQDPGQGLRLIYYSQIVNDFQKGDIAEGYSVSREKKESFPLTVTSAQKNPTAFYLCASSIEGVGFAGELFFGEGSRLTVL.

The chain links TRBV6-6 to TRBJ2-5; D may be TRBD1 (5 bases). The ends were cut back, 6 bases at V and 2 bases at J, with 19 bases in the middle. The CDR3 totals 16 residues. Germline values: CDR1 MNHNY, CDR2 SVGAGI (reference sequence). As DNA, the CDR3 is TGTGCCAGCAGAAACGGGCTAAGGGGATTTCAAGAGACCCAGTACTTC. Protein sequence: CASRNGLRGFQETQYF.

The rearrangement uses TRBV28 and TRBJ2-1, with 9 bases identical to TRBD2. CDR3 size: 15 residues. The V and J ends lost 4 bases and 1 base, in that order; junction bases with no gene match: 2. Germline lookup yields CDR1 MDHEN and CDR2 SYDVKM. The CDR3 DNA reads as TGTGCCAGCAGTTCTAGCGGGGTTTCCTACAATGAGCAGTTCTTC. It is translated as CASSSSGVSYNEQFF.